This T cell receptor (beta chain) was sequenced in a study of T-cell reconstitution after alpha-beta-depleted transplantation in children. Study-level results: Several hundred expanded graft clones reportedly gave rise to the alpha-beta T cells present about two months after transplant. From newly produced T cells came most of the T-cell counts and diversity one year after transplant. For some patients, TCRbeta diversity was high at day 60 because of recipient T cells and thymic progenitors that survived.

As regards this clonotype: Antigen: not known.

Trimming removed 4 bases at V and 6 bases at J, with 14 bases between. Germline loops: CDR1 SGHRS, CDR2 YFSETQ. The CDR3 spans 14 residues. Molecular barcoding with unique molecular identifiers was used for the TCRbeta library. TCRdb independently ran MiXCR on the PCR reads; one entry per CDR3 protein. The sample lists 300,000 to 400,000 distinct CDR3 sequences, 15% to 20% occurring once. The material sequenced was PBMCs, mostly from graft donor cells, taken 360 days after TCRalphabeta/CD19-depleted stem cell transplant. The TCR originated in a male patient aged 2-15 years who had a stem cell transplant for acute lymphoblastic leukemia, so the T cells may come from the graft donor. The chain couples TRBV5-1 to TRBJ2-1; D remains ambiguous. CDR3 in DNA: TGCGCCAGCAGCCTCTCCTTCCATCCCAATGAGCAGTTCTTC. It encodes CASSLSFHPNEQFF.